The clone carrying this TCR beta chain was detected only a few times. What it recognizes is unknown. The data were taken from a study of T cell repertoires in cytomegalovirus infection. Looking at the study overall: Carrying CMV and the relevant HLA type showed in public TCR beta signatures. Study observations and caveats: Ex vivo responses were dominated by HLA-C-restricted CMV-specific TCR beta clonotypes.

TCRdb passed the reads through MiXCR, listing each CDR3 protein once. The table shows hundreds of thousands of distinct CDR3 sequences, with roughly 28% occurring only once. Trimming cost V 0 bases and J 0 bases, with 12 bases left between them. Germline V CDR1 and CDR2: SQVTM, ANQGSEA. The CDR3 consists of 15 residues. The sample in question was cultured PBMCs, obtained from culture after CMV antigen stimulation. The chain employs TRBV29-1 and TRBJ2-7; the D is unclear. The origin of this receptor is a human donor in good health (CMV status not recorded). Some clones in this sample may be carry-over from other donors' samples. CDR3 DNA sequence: TGCAGCGTTGAAGACCCTAGTGGGCCCTCCTACGAGCAGTACTTC. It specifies CSVEDPSGPSYEQYF.